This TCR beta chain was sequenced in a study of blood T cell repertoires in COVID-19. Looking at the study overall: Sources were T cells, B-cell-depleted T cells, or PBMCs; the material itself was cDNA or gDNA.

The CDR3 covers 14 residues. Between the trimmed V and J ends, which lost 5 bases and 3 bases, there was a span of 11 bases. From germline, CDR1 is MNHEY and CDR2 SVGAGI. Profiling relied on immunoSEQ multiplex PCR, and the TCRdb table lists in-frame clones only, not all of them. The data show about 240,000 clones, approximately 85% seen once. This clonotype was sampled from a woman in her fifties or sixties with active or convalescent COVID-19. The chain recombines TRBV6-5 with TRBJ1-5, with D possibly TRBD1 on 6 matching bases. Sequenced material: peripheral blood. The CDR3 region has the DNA TGTGCCAGCAGTCTAACAGGGATCAATCAGCCCCAGCATTTT. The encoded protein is CASSLTGINQPQHF.